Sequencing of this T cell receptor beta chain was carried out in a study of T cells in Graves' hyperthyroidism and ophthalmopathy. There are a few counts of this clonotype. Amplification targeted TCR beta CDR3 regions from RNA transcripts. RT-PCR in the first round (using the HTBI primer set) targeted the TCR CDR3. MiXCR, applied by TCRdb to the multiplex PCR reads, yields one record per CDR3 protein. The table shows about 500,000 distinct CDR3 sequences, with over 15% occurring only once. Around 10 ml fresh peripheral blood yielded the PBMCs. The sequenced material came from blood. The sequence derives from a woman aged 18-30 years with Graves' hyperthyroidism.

The CDR3 DNA follows: TGTGCCAGCAGTTACCTGGGCACAGATACGCAGTATTTT. Protein sequence: CASSYLGTDTQYF. The chain has TRBV6-5 and TRBJ2-3; D uncertain. The CDR3 is made up of 13 amino acids. V was pared by 2 bases and J by 1 base, with 4 bases between. In germline, CDR1 is MNHEY, CDR2 SVGAGI.